This note documents a single T cell receptor beta chain sequence. As yet, its antigen is unknown. The entry originates in a study of cytomegalovirus exposure and HLA in healthy donors. Study results and caveats: According to reports, the classifier identified cytomegalovirus status with high specificity and sensitivity. Owing to their indistinguishability, certain V segments, notably TRBV6-2 and TRBV6-3, were excluded.

Vbeta (60) and Jbeta (13) primers were used in the PCR. The table came from immunoSEQ multiplex PCR; TCRdb's copy has only in-frame clones and leaves some out. The sample lists about 160,000 clones, about 75% occurring once. The CDR3 consists of 14 residues. Germline V gives CDR1 SGDLS, CDR2 YYNGEE. The V and J ends lost 4 bases and 1 base respectively, with 11 bases between them. The chain carries TRBV9 and TRBJ1-1; D is unresolved. Sequencing used PBMCs. The sequence was obtained from a woman in her 50s in good health and CMV-seropositive. CDR3 DNA: TGTGCCAGCAGCCTTTTCCCGGGGAACACTGAAGCTTTCTTT. Encoded protein: CASSLFPGNTEAFF.